The TCR beta chain under discussion was sequenced for a study of shared clonotypes between healthy human individuals. Data came from immunoSEQ multiplex PCR; TCRdb stores just in-frame clones and leaves some out. The profile shows about a million clones, roughly 80% of them singletons. Trimming pared 6 bases from V and 0 bases from J, leaving 15 bases between. Germline-derived CDR1 and CDR2 are MNHEY and SVGAGI. This CDR3 spans 15 amino acids. This clone was seen more than once but under ten times. Sequencing input: memory CD4+ T cells sorted from blood. Subset: CD45RA-negative fraction. The sequence came from a man aged 18 to 35 in good health. V gene TRBV6-5 combines with J gene TRBJ2-7, with D unclear. In DNA, the CDR3 is TGTGCCAGCAGGCGACCCGGGTTGAACTCCTACGAGCAGTACTTC. It specifies CASRRPGLNSYEQYF.